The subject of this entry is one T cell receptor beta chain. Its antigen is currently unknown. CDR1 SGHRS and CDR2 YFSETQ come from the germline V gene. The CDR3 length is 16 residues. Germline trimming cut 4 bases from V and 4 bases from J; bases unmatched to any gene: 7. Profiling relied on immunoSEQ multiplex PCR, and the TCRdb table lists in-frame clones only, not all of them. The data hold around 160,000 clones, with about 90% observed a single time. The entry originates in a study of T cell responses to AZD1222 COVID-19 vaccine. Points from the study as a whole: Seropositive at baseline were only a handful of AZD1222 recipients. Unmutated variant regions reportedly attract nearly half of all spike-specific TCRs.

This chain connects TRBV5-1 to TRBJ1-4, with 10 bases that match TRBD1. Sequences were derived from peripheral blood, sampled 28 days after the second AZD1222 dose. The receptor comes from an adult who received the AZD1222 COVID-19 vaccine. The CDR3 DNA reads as TGCGCCAGCAGCGCGGGACAGGGGTACGGTAATGAAAAACTGTTTTTT. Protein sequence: CASSAGQGYGNEKLFF.